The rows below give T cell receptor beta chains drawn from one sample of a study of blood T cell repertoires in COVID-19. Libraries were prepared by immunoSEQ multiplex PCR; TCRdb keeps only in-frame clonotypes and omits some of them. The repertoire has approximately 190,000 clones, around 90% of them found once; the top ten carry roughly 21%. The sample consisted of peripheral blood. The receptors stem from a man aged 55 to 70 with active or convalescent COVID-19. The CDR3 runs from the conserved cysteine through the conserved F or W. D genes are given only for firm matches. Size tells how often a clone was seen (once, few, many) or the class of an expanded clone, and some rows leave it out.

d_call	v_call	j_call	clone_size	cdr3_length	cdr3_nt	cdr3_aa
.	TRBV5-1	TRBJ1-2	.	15	TGCGCCAGCAGCTTGAGGGCGGACAATAACTATGGCTACACCTTC	CASSLRADNNYGYTF
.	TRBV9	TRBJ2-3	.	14	TGTGCCAGCAGCGTAATTGGGGCCGCAGATACGCAGTATTTT	CASSVIGAADTQYF
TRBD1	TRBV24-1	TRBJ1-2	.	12	TGTGCCACCAGTGATTGGACAGGGACCCCGGCCTTC	CATSDWTGTPAF
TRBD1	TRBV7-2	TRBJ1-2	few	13	TGTGCCAGCAGCTTAGCGCTCAGGGGGGGCTACACCTTC	CASSLALRGGYTF
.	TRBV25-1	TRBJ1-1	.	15	TGTGCCAGCAGTGGGGATACAGGGATCGGCACTGAAGCTTTCTTT	CASSGDTGIGTEAFF
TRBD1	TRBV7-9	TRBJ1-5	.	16	TGTGCCAGCAGCTTAAGTGGAGGGGGCAGTTGGCAGCCCCAGCATTTT	CASSLSGGGSWQPQHF
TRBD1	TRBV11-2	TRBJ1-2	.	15	TGTGCCAGCAGTCAATTGAGGGGACAGTGGCATGGCTACACCTTC	CASSQLRGQWHGYTF
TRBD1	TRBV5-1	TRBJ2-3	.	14	TGCGCCAGCAGCTCCGGGACAGCCGGGGATACGCAGTATTTT	CASSSGTAGDTQYF
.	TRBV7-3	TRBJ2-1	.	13	TGTGCCAGCAGCTTTAGCGAGGGATTAGAGCAGTTCTTC	CASSFSEGLEQFF
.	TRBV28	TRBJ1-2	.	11	TGTGCCAGCAGTCACAGACAACATGTAACCTTC	CASSHRQHVTF
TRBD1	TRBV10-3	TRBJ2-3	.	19	TGTGCCATCAGAGGGAACCGGGACAGGGGGCGGAATGGCACAGATACGCAGTATTTT	CAIRGNRDRGRNGTDTQYF
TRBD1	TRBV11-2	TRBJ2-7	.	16	TGTGCCAGCAGCCATTTCGGCCAGGGGGCGTCCTACGAGCAGTACTTC	CASSHFGQGASYEQYF
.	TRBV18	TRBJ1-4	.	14	TGTGCCAGCTCACCCGGGACTACCGGGGAAAAACTGTTTTTT	CASSPGTTGEKLFF
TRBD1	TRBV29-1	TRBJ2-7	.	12	TGCAGCTACAGTCCAGGGGGCTACGAGCAGTACTTC	CSYSPGGYEQYF
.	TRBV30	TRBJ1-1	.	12	TGTGCCTGGAGTGCGGGAGGCACTGAAGCTTTCTTT	CAWSAGGTEAFF
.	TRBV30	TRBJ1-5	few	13	TGTGCCTGCAGCCGGACTGGAGATCAGCCCCAGCATTTT	CACSRTGDQPQHF
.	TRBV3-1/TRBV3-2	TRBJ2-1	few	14	TGTGCCAGCAGCCCCCTTAGCGAGGGCTATGAGCAGTTCTTC	CASSPLSEGYEQFF
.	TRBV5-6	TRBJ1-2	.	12	TGTGCCAGCAGCTTATTTTCGGGAGGCTACACCTTC	CASSLFSGGYTF
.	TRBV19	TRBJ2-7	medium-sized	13	TGTGCCAGTAGTATAACGGTTTCCTACGAGCAGTACTTC	CASSITVSYEQYF
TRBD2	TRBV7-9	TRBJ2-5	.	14	TGTGCCAGCAGCTCCCGGGACTACCGAGAGACCCAGTACTTC	CASSSRDYRETQYF
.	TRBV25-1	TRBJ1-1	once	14	TGTGCCAGCAGTGAGTTGGACAGTGAGAGTGAAGCTTTCTTT	CASSELDSESEAFF
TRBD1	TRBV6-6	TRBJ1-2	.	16	TGTGCCAGCAGAATTGCCGGGACAGGGACATCCGAAGGCTACACCTTC	CASRIAGTGTSEGYTF
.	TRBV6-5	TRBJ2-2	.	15	TGTGCCAGCAGTCGAGACAGCGCGAACACCGGGGAGCTGTTTTTT	CASSRDSANTGELFF
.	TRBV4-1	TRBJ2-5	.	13	TGCGCCAGCAGCCTTGGGGGGTTGGAGACCCAGTACTTC	CASSLGGLETQYF
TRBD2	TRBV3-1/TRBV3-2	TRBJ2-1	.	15	TGTGCCAGCAGCCCCCCGGGACTAGCGTACAATGAGCAGTTCTTC	CASSPPGLAYNEQFF
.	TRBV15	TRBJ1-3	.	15	TGTGCCACCAGCAGAGGCTCAGGGGTTGGAAACACCATATATTTT	CATSRGSGVGNTIYF
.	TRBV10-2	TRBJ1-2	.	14	TGCGCCAGCAAAGGGGCAGGGAATAACTATGGCTACACCTTC	CASKGAGNNYGYTF
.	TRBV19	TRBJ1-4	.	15	TGTGCCAGTAGTATAGGGGCAGCAACTAATGAAAAACTGTTTTTT	CASSIGAATNEKLFF
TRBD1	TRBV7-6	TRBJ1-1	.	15	TGTGCCAGCAGCCAAGGACAGGGCCGAAACACTGAAGCTTTCTTT	CASSQGQGRNTEAFF
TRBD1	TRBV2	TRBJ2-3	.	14	TGTGCCAGCAGTGCGACAGGGGAGGCAGATACGCAGTATTTT	CASSATGEADTQYF
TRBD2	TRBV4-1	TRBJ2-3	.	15	TGCGCCAGCAGCCAACCCCGGCAGCGGGGCCATACGCAGTATTTT	CASSQPRQRGHTQYF
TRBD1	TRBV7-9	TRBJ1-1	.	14	TGTGCCAGCAGCTTACAGGGGGCTAGCACTGAAGCTTTCTTT	CASSLQGASTEAFF
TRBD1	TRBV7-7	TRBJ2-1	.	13	TGTGCCAGCAGCTCCACAGGGGGCAATGAGCAGTTCTTC	CASSSTGGNEQFF